The entry below gives a single TCR beta chain sequence along with its context. Unmatched junction bases numbered 0, after V lost 0 bases and J lost 3 bases. This CDR3 contains 14 residues. The germline CDR1 and CDR2 sequences are SGHRS and YFSETQ. These data come from a study of OX40 agonist ivuxolimab in advanced cancers. Sequenced by immunoSEQ multiplex PCR; TCRdb stores in-frame clones only, minus some. This repertoire shows around 12,000 clones, about 79% found once; its top ten account for roughly two fifths. This specimen consisted of CD4+ or CD8+ T cells sorted from blood, obtained in a trial of the OX40 agonist ivuxolimab. The clonotype originates from an adult with an advanced solid tumor such as melanoma, head and neck, liver or kidney cancer. The chain recombines TRBV5-1 with TRBJ2-7; TRBD2 agrees at 10 bases. The CDR3 coding sequence is TGCGCCAGCAGCTTGGGGACTAGCGGCTACGAGCAGTACTTC. Its translation is CASSLGTSGYEQYF. Based on the CDR3 plus reference TRBV5-1 and TRBJ2-7, the full variable domain is KAGVTQTPRYLIKTRGQQVTLSCSPISGHRSVSWYQQTPGQGLQFLFEYFSETQRNKGNFPGRFSGRQFSNSRSEMNVSTLELGDSALYLCASSLGTSGYEQYFGPGTRLTVT.